Below, one T cell receptor beta chain is given with its context. Its antigen remains unknown. With V trimmed by 6 bases and J by 4 bases, 17 bases remained unmatched. This CDR3 has 16 residues. Germline V CDR1 and CDR2: DFQATT, SNEGSKA (reference sequence). Quantitative molecular-barcoded 5'-RACE generated the TCR beta libraries. TCRdb called the 5' RACE reads again in MiXCR, with one record for every CDR3 protein. The sample has roughly 670,000 distinct CDR3 sequences, around 20% seen once. The data derive from a study of CD8 T cells in ankylosing spondylitis. Findings and caveats of the study: Some motif variants had been reported before (in reactive arthritis synovial fluid and blood). One TCR beta motif, made up of 7 or 8 highly homologous variants, appeared characteristic of ankylosing spondylitis blood. The authors reported significant enrichment of disease-linked clones in matched ankylosing spondylitis synovial fluid.

The sequence came from a male donor with ankylosing spondylitis. V and J are TRBV20-1 and TRBJ1-2, with 7 bases lining up with TRBD1. The source material was blood, either unsorted or a sorted T cell fraction (not recorded which). CDR3 amino acids: CSADPPGTEDTYGYTF. The DNA for the CDR3 is TGCAGTGCCGACCCTCCTGGGACAGAAGATACCTATGGCTACACCTTC.